The 9 T cell receptor beta chains listed next were all sequenced from one sample in a study of neurological immune-mediated disorders. TCRdb fed the 5' RACE reads into MiXCR, producing one record per CDR3 protein. The data contain 55,000 to 70,000 distinct CDR3 sequences, roughly 3.9% of them seen just once; the ten biggest clones take up approximately 1.3%. The specimen sequenced was PBMCs. These receptors were collected from a man aged 25 to 45 with multiple sclerosis.

The sample holds many counts of this clonotype. The chain has TRBV5-1 and TRBJ2-7, with D maybe TRBD1 (5 bases). Germline V gene sequence: CDR1 SGHRS, CDR2 YFSETQ. V lost 0 bases and J lost 4, with 11 bases in between. This CDR3 has 14 amino acids. CDR3 sequence: CASSLAGQAYEQYF. CDR3 nucleotide sequence: TGCGCCAGCAGCTTGGCAGGGCAGGCGTACGAGCAGTACTTC.

Ten or more counts support this clonotype. The J gene is TRBJ2-3, the V gene TRBV7-6; D not resolved. Trimming stripped 1 base from V and 0 bases from J, with 11 bases between. Germline-derived CDR1 and CDR2 are SGHVS and FNYEAQ. The CDR3 covers 16 residues. CDR3 in amino acids: CASSLGPISSTDTQYF. As DNA, the CDR3 is TGTGCCAGCAGCTTAGGGCCAATCTCTAGCACAGATACGCAGTATTTT.

This clonotype was observed many times. The rearrangement links TRBV12-3 or TRBV12-4 to TRBJ2-7; 11 bases line up with TRBD2. The CDR3 is 14 residues long. With V trimmed by 5 bases and J by 6 bases, 6 bases remained unmatched. The CDR3 sequence is CASSPLAGGGEQYF. The CDR3 nucleotides read TGTGCCAGCAGTCCCCTAGCGGGGGGTGGCGAGCAGTACTTC.

This clonotype occurred many times. This chain connects TRBV5-1 to TRBJ1-5; the match to TRBD1 covers 8 bases. Germline trimming cut 4 bases from V and 2 bases from J; bases unmatched to any gene: 5. The CDR3 runs 15 residues. Germline V lookup: CDR1 SGHRS, CDR2 YFSETQ. The CDR3: CASSRTGLGNQPQHF. The CDR3 DNA follows: TGCGCCAGCAGCAGGACAGGGCTTGGCAATCAGCCCCAGCATTTT. Full variable domain (missing parts from reference TRBV5-1 and TRBJ1-5): KAGVTQTPRYLIKTRGQQVTLSCSPISGHRSVSWYQQTPGQGLQFLFEYFSETQRNKGNFPGRFSGRQFSNSRSEMNVSTLELGDSALYLCASSRTGLGNQPQHFGDGTRLSIL.

This clonotype was recorded at least ten times. The genes are TRBV9 and TRBJ2-1; TRBD2 matches 9 bases. The CDR3 has 16 residues. Losses at the gene ends were 4 bases for V and 6 bases for J; bases not matched to a gene: 11. Germline-derived CDR1 and CDR2 are SGDLS and YYNGEE. CDR3 amino acids: CASSSPRLAGSNEQFF. In DNA, the CDR3 is TGTGCCAGCAGCTCTCCCCGTCTAGCGGGGTCCAATGAGCAGTTCTTC.

Ten or more counts support this clonotype. J is TRBJ2-7 and V is TRBV12-3 or TRBV12-4, with 8 bases identical to TRBD1. CDR3 length: 15 residues. V was pared by 3 bases and J by 4 bases, with 8 bases of the junction left unmatched. The CDR3 DNA reads TGTGCCAGCAGTTTCCCCGGACAGGGAAGGTACGAGCAGTACTTC. This sequence encodes CASSFPGQGRYEQYF.

This clonotype was seen repeatedly, ten times or more. The CDR3 reads CASTHPGGTDTQYF. The CDR3 DNA sequence: TGCGCCAGCACCCATCCGGGGGGGACAGATACGCAGTATTTT. The chain is built from TRBV5-1 and TRBJ2-3; 8 nucleotides align to TRBD2. The CDR3 covers 14 residues. The junction had 6 bases not matched to a gene; V was cut back by 6 bases and J by 3 bases. Germline CDR1 is SGHRS and CDR2 is YFSETQ.

Many counts were recorded for this clonotype. The gene calls are TRBV7-9 and TRBJ2-1; the D gene is possibly TRBD2 (7 bases). V was shortened by 2 bases and J by 4 bases, with 12 bases between the two germline ends. Looked up from germline, CDR1 is SEHNR and CDR2 is FQNEAQ (reference sequence). The CDR3 is 15 amino acids. The CDR3 DNA reads TGTGCCAGCAGCTTAAGGGGGGGGGCTTACAATGAGCAGTTCTTC. It yields the protein CASSLRGGAYNEQFF.

This clonotype was recorded at least ten times. The V and J genes are TRBV29-1 and TRBJ2-7; D ambiguous. The CDR3 extends over 12 amino acids. Germline V gene lookup returns CDR1 SQVTM and CDR2 ANQGSEA. Between the trimmed V and J ends, which lost 7 bases and 6 bases, there was a span of 16 bases. For the CDR3, the DNA is TGCAGCGCTCAACTGGCCCCCTCCGAGCAGTACTTC. Translated, it gives CSAQLAPSEQYF.